This T cell receptor (beta chain) stems from a study of T cells in Graves' hyperthyroidism and ophthalmopathy. This clonotype was counted at least ten times. RNA transcripts served as the template for amplifying TCR beta CDR3 regions. The TCR CDR3 was amplified in a first-round RT-PCR using the HTBI primer set. A single record per CDR3 protein comes from TCRdb applying MiXCR to the multiplex PCR reads. The sample holds approximately 400,000 distinct CDR3 sequences, about 15% seen once. The CDR3 sequence is 11 residues long. CDR1 is DFQATT and CDR2 is SNEGSKA in the germline V gene (reference sequence). V lost 5 bases and J lost 3, with 8 bases in between.

The TCR comes from a woman aged 18-29 years with Graves' hyperthyroidism that later progressed to Graves' ophthalmopathy. The V call is TRBV20-1, the J call TRBJ2-7, with D perhaps TRBD1 (6 bases). Input material: blood. CDR3 nucleotides: TGCAGTGCTTTACAGGGCTACGAGCAGTACTTC. Amino acid sequence: CSALQGYEQYF.